Following are 3 T cell receptor beta chains from one sample sequenced in a study of graft-versus-host responses after intestinal transplantation. The repertoire was sequenced with immunoSEQ multiplex PCR; TCRdb's copy has only in-frame clones and lacks some. The sample lists just over 15,000 clones; over 75% were seen once. The sequencing used bone marrow, collected around 120 days after intestinal transplantation. These receptors came from a human patient who received an intestinal transplant, so some T cells may come from the graft donor.

The V gene is TRBV5-1, the J gene TRBJ1-5, with 9 bases identical to TRBD1. Germline CDR1 and CDR2: SGHRS and YFSETQ. CDR3 length equals 17 residues. V lost 4 bases, J lost 0 bases, and 8 bases stayed unmatched. CDR3 loop: CASSPGTGTYSNQPQHF. Here the CDR3 DNA reads TGCGCCAGCAGCCCTGGGACAGGGACTTATAGCAATCAGCCCCAGCATTTT.

This chain joins TRBV7-8 and TRBJ2-1; D is possibly TRBD2 (5 bases). Between the trimmed V and J ends, which lost 2 bases and 3 bases, there was a span of 14 bases. Germline CDR1 reads SGHVS; CDR2 reads FQNEAQ. The CDR3 consists of 16 residues. CDR3 sequence (DNA): TGTGCCAGCAGCTTACGTCGGATAGCGTTCTACAATGAGCAGTTCTTC. It codes for CASSLRRIAFYNEQFF.

This clone turned up a few times. The rearrangement joins TRBV12-2 to TRBJ2-5; no check of the table's D call, TRBD1, against the DNA was made. TRBV12-2 is a documented pseudogene. The CDR3 sequence is 12 residues long. The CDR3 sequence is CASRLDRETQYF. The CDR3 DNA sequence: TGTGCAAGTCGCTTAGACAGGGAGACCCAGTACTTC.